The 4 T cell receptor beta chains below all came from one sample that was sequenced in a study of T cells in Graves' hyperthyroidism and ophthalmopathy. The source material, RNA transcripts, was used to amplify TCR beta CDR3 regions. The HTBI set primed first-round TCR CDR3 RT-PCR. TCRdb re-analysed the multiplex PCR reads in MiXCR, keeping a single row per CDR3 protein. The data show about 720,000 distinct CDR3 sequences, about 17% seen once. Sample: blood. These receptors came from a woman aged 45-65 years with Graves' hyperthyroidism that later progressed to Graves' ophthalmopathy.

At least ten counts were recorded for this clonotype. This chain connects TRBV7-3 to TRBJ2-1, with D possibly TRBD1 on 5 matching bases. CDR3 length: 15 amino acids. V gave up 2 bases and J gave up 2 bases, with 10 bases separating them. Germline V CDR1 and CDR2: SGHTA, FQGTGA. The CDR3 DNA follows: TGTGCCAGCAGCTTACAGGGTTCTGCCTACAATGAGCAGTTCTTC. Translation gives CASSLQGSAYNEQFF.

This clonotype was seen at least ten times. CDR3 nucleotide sequence: TGTGCCAGCAGCTCTAGGACAGGGCCGATTAACTATGGCTACACCTTC. This encodes CASSSRTGPINYGYTF. The chain uses TRBV3-1 and TRBJ1-2; 8 positions agree with TRBD1. The trim removed 5 bases at V and 1 base at J, leaving 9 bases unmatched. This CDR3 is 16 amino acids long. Germline CDR1 is LGHDT and CDR2 is YNNKEL (reference sequence).

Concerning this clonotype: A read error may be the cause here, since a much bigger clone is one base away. CDR3 coding DNA: TGTGCCAGCAGCTTAGAGACAGGGCGGCAGCCCCAGAATTTT. This translates into CASSLETGRQPQNF. The chain uses TRBV7-2 and TRBJ1-5, with TRBD1 identical over 7 bases. This CDR3 contains 14 residues. Per germline, CDR1 SGHTA and CDR2 FQGNSA.

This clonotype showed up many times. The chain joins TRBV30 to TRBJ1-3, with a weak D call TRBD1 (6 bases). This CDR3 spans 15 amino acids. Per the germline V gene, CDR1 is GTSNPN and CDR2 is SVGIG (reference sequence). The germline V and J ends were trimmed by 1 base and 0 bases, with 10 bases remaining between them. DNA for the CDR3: TGTGCCTGGAGTGCAGGGGACAACTCTGGAAACACCATATATTTT. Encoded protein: CAWSAGDNSGNTIYF.